Below, one TCR beta chain is given with its context. The data stem from a study of blood T cell repertoires in COVID-19. Study in general: COVID-19 samples, acute and convalescent, were from the United States, Italy and Spain. Sources were T cells, B-cell-depleted T cells, or PBMCs; the material itself was cDNA or gDNA.

Recruited during active infection, patients (from Seattle) were subsequently followed longitudinally. In the original analysis: Amplification of reference gene primers provided the estimated nucleated cell counts. Using immunoSEQ multiplex PCR, the repertoire was profiled, and TCRdb retains in-frame clones only, with some absent. V and J calls and clone size are those listed in that table; D and trimming were worked out from the DNA. This sample has around 300,000 clones; about 91% occur once, and the top ten carry approximately 1.8%. Material: peripheral blood. The TCR was taken from a woman aged 25 to 39 with COVID-19, enrolled during active disease.

The CDR3 DNA follows: TGTGCCAGCCAACCTTCCCTCGCGGGGGGGACCTACAATGAGCAGTTCTTC. This codes for CASQPSLAGGTYNEQFF. The genes are TRBV2 and TRBJ2-1; TRBD2 matches 9 bases. J lost 2 bases, V lost 8 bases, and 13 bases had no gene match. Germline values: CDR1 SNHLY, CDR2 FYNNEI. The CDR3 loop spans 17 amino acids.